The present T cell receptor beta chain was sequenced within a study of shared clonotypes between healthy human individuals. Study-wide results and caveats: Large depth notwithstanding, sorted-subset sequencing proved incomplete by rarefaction.

Germline V CDR1 and CDR2: MNHNY, SVGAGI (reference sequence). V was clipped by 5 bases and J by 1 base; unmatched bases: 7. The CDR3 has 16 amino acids. This clone was seen a single time. What it recognizes is unknown. Sequenced by immunoSEQ multiplex PCR; TCRdb stores in-frame clones only, minus some. The sample consists of approximately 940,000 clones, around 80% of them appearing once. The sequence was obtained from a young man in good health. Material for sequencing was memory CD4+ T cells sorted from blood. Subset denoted: CD45RA-negative fraction. The chain has TRBV6-6 and TRBJ2-1; 8 bases agree with TRBD2. This CDR3 reads CASSGPTSGSYNEQFF. In DNA form, the CDR3 reads TGTGCCAGCAGTGGTCCCACTAGCGGTTCCTACAATGAGCAGTTCTTC.